This is a list of T cell receptor beta chains from one sample in a study of blood T cells in healthy people across ages. TCRdb re-called the 5' RACE reads with MiXCR, one entry per CDR3 protein. The table records approximately 900,000 distinct CDR3 sequences, roughly 50% of them present only once. Sequencing was carried out using blood. The receptors come from a man younger than 45 in good health. CDR3s include the opening cysteine and the closing phenylalanine or tryptophan.

v_gene: TRBV20-1
j_gene: TRBJ2-3
CDR3aa: CSARDPGTSTDTQYF

v_gene: TRBV7-2
j_gene: TRBJ2-7
CDR3aa: CASSRGLAVGDEQYF

v_gene: TRBV28
j_gene: TRBJ1-2
CDR3aa: CAGTEGQGDYGYTF

v_gene: TRBV27
j_gene: TRBJ1-2
CDR3aa: CASSPTPAGGEYGYTF

v_gene: TRBV5-1
j_gene: TRBJ1-1
CDR3aa: CASSLAGGSPNTEAFF

v_gene: TRBV6-5
j_gene: TRBJ1-1
CDR3aa: CASSYSKGGNTEAFF

v_gene: TRBV5-1
j_gene: TRBJ1-2
CDR3aa: CASSPSGLVPDGYTF

v_gene: TRBV20-1
j_gene: TRBJ2-7
CDR3aa: CSARDPRDDSIEQYF

v_gene: TRBV2
j_gene: TRBJ1-1
CDR3aa: CASRLLNTEAFF

v_gene: TRBV4-3
j_gene: TRBJ2-1
CDR3aa: CASSPPLRAGPSYNEQFF

v_gene: TRBV3-1
j_gene: TRBJ2-1
CDR3aa: CASSHQRGGDRSYNEQFF

v_gene: TRBV10-2
j_gene: TRBJ2-1
CDR3aa: CASSDFKEGSFVRSYNEQFF

v_gene: TRBV3-1
j_gene: TRBJ1-5
CDR3aa: CASSQGKGTLISPQHF

v_gene: TRBV5-1
j_gene: TRBJ2-1
CDR3aa: CASRKGGQSDEQFF

v_gene: TRBV29-1
j_gene: TRBJ2-7
CDR3aa: CSVERHGSRFEQYF

v_gene: TRBV7-2
j_gene: TRBJ2-7
CDR3aa: CASRLGGPQYF

v_gene: TRBV10-3
j_gene: TRBJ2-5
CDR3aa: CAIRPGQGAGETQYF

v_gene: TRBV4-1
j_gene: TRBJ2-3
CDR3aa: CASSHEGLAGEGDTQYF

v_gene: TRBV6-2/TRBV6-3
j_gene: TRBJ1-5
CDR3aa: CASSPPGTVLYSNQPQHF

v_gene: TRBV6-5
j_gene: TRBJ2-1
CDR3aa: CASTLDRNSYNEQFF

v_gene: TRBV6-2/TRBV6-3
j_gene: TRBJ2-1
CDR3aa: CASSYWQGSIDEQFF

v_gene: TRBV7-9
j_gene: TRBJ1-5
CDR3aa: CASSLVGGAIEPQHF

v_gene: TRBV7-8
j_gene: TRBJ1-6
CDR3aa: CASSLVGGPNSPLHF

v_gene: TRBV30
j_gene: TRBJ2-3
CDR3aa: CAWSVSGSDTQYF

v_gene: TRBV5-1
j_gene: TRBJ2-5
CDR3aa: CASSGRTSGETQYF

v_gene: TRBV18
j_gene: TRBJ2-5
CDR3aa: CASSTRGLAGEETQYF

v_gene: TRBV3-1
j_gene: TRBJ2-1
CDR3aa: CASCFGGYSEQFF

v_gene: TRBV24-1
j_gene: TRBJ2-3
CDR3aa: CATSLEDRGTDTQYF

v_gene: TRBV4-1
j_gene: TRBJ2-7
CDR3aa: CASSHPPGFSSYEQYF

v_gene: TRBV2
j_gene: TRBJ2-1
CDR3aa: CASSVAGTQGLNEQFF

v_gene: TRBV21-1
j_gene: -
CDR3aa: CASSKGTAREQYF

v_gene: TRBV7-3
j_gene: TRBJ2-7
CDR3aa: CAGRTGDSFYEQYF

v_gene: TRBV11-3
j_gene: TRBJ1-4
CDR3aa: CASSGPQLEKLFF

v_gene: TRBV20-1
j_gene: TRBJ2-7
CDR3aa: CSARPPGGVYEQYF

v_gene: TRBV7-9
j_gene: -
CDR3aa: CASSLSQDSYEQYF

v_gene: TRBV4-1
j_gene: TRBJ2-3
CDR3aa: CASSTRLAGYGDTQYF

v_gene: TRBV7-2
j_gene: TRBJ1-1
CDR3aa: CASSFGDRLNTEAFF

v_gene: TRBV27
j_gene: TRBJ2-7
CDR3aa: CASSQWSREGKDEQYF

v_gene: TRBV14
j_gene: TRBJ2-3
CDR3aa: CASSQGDRADVWYPDTQYF

v_gene: TRBV28
j_gene: TRBJ2-3
CDR3aa: CASSLSEQGQYF

v_gene: TRBV7-2
j_gene: TRBJ2-7
CDR3aa: CASSGLYEQYF

v_gene: TRBV7-2
j_gene: TRBJ1-2
CDR3aa: CASSLAAVDYGYTF

v_gene: TRBV7-8
j_gene: TRBJ2-2
CDR3aa: CASSSRLAGGRDGELFF

v_gene: TRBV20-1
j_gene: TRBJ2-1
CDR3aa: CSALFPGQGDNEQFF

v_gene: TRBV27
j_gene: -
CDR3aa: CASSRQADPYEQYF

v_gene: TRBV6-6
j_gene: TRBJ2-7
CDR3aa: CASTRSVGYEQYF

v_gene: TRBV5-5
j_gene: TRBJ1-2
CDR3aa: CASSFGQGFDYGYTF

v_gene: TRBV6-5
j_gene: TRBJ2-3
CDR3aa: CASTMGQSTDTQYF

v_gene: TRBV10-3
j_gene: TRBJ1-1
CDR3aa: CAISESRTGGMNTEAFF

v_gene: TRBV6-4
j_gene: TRBJ1-2
CDR3aa: CASSDLRTGSYTF

v_gene: TRBV9
j_gene: TRBJ1-4
CDR3aa: CASSVTGVEEKLFF

v_gene: TRBV6-2/TRBV6-3
j_gene: TRBJ2-1
CDR3aa: CASRWTGNEQFF

v_gene: TRBV5-1
j_gene: TRBJ2-7
CDR3aa: CASSLGDRTPSYEQYF

v_gene: TRBV9
j_gene: TRBJ2-5
CDR3aa: CASSTGQGRETQYF

v_gene: TRBV4-2
j_gene: TRBJ2-3
CDR3aa: CASSPRAERTQYF